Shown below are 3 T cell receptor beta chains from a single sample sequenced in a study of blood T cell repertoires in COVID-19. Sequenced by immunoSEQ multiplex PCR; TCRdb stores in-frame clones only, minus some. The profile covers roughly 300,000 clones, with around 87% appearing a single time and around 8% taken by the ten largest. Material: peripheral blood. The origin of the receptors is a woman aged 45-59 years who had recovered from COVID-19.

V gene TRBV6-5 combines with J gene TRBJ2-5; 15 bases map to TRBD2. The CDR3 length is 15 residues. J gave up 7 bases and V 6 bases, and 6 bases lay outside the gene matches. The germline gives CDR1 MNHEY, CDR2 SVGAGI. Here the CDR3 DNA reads TGTGCCAGCAGAGCACGGGGACTAGCGGGGGGGACCCAGTACTTC. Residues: CASRARGLAGGTQYF.

CDR3: CARSLASGTQYF. The CDR3 nucleotides read TGTGCCAGAAGCTTGGCTAGCGGGACCCAGTACTTC. The chain employs TRBV5-3 and TRBJ2-5, with TRBD2 identical over 7 bases. TRBV5-3 is identified as an open reading frame with a role that is uncertain. V trimming: 0 bases; J trimming: 7 bases; junction bases outside the gene matches: 0. The CDR3 has 12 residues.

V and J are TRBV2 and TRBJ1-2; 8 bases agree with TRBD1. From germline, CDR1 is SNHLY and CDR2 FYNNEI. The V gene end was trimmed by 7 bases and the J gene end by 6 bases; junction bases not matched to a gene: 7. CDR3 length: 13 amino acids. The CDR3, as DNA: TGTGCCAGCACCCGAGACAGGGGTGATGGCTACACCTTC. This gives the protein CASTRDRGDGYTF.